The T cell receptor (beta chain) under discussion was sequenced for a study of blood T cells in healthy people across ages (dated by TCRdb to the mid-2010s). Regarding the research as a whole: In model experiments, roughly one uniquely barcoded TCR beta cDNA molecule per two T cells was captured by template switching. Donors of different ages were randomly distributed across sequencing lanes to avoid experimental bias. Four age groups were formed from the donors: young (average roughly 15 years), middle-aged (more than 35), aged (over 55) and long-lived (around 82). The study analyzed two additional independent replicas of 1 million unique cDNA reads from the same blood draw for two donors, one aged 18 to 29 and one aged 80 or older. The study measured age-related changes in TCR beta repertoire diversity using deep sequencing normalized with unique cDNA molecular identifiers. What the research found in general, with its limitations: Because the CMV infection status of the donors was unknown, age-related changes in expanded clonotypes may potentially have been confounded. Compared with the aged group, more naive CD4+ T cells, fewer expanded clones and increased TCR diversity were shown by the long-lived group, suggesting age selection. Estimates of total diversity from one million sequenced T cells were regarded as lower bounds and underestimates. As age increased, observed TCR beta diversity per million T cells dropped in a roughly linear way, and a significant reduction was already evident by age about 40. Conclusive comparison of naive and antigen-experienced compartments was prevented by the profiling of bulk unsorted PBMCs. A strong correlation was found between observed TCR beta diversity and the percentage of naive T cells measured by flow cytometry.

Comments on this clonotype: No antigen is known for it. At one boundary the junction diverges from the germline segment, which might be a read error.

The donors were roughly 39 Caucasian individuals from Russia, aged roughly 6 to 90 years, who were systemically healthy. Around 10 milliliters of peripheral blood were drawn from each donor into EDTA-treated Vacutainer tubes. Ficoll-Paque density-gradient centrifugation was used to isolate PBMCs, with at least 6.5 million per sample. Trizol reagent was used to extract total RNA from PBMCs, with at least 6 micrograms per sample. For every donor, an aliquot of PBMCs went through flow cytometry to measure the percentages of naive CD45RAhigh/CD27high T cells. From a lookup of the germline V gene, CDR1 and CDR2 are SQVTM and ANQGSEA. Including cysteine and phenylalanine, the CDR3 has 14 amino acids. The DNA shown is the 42-base CDR3, in frame from base 1. Receptors were amplified or captured by 5' RACE. Sequencing used an Illumina HiSeq 2500. A second PCR of 7 to 11 cycles was performed with a sample-barcoded 5' primer and a J-beta primer mix. A template-switch 5' adaptor carrying 12 random nucleotides introduced a unique molecular identifier onto each TCR beta cDNA molecule. Each sample yielded at least 2.5 million CDR3-containing paired-end reads. First-strand cDNA synthesis was performed from all RNA using the Mint cDNA synthesis kit, with priming by a TRBC-specific oligonucleotide. Following uracil-DNA glycosylase treatment, a first 18-cycle PCR with universal primers M1SS and BC2_uni_R was performed on all cDNA. On the study's bioinformatics: Normalization of each sample was performed by random selection of 1 million high-quality reads, each carrying a distinct molecular identifier. Instead of being binned into consensus sequences, reads with shared molecular identifiers were discarded. MiTCR, run with a Q25 quality threshold and the strictest error-elimination algorithm, handled CDR3 identification, clonotype clustering and error correction. Lower-bound total TCR beta diversity was estimated with a nonparametric unseen species model using Euler transformation. Using fastp at Q25 and MiXCR, TCRdb reprocessed the public reads and kept productive beta chains. Rows with one shared CDR3 protein collapse into an entry with the most common genes and DNA. These V and J calls derive from TCRdb rather than the authors' analysis. The sample table shows a few hundred thousand distinct CDR3 sequences, and roughly half are seen once. The ten largest clonotypes hold under 65% of the sample.

This receptor chain uses TRBV29-1 and TRBJ2-5, and TRBD1 matches 9 of the central bases. This TCR derives from a man aged 55-75 years in good health. Specimen: blood. The CDR3 is CGVGSDRGNNEQYF. At the DNA level, the sequence is TGCGGCGTCGGCTCGGACAGGGGTAACAATGAGCAGTACTTC.